The 19 T cell receptor beta chains listed next were all sequenced from one sample in a study of T cells in Graves' hyperthyroidism and ophthalmopathy. RNA transcripts were the template for amplifying TCR beta CDR3 regions. A first-round RT-PCR of the TCR CDR3 used the HTBI primer set. TCRdb reanalysed the multiplex PCR reads using MiXCR and keeps one entry per CDR3 protein. The repertoire holds about 400,000 distinct CDR3 sequences, with just under 15% as singletons. The sequenced material came from blood. These receptor sequences come from a woman between 25 and 40 years old with Graves' hyperthyroidism.

This clonotype was observed many times. The chain employs TRBV30 and TRBJ2-3; unclear D gene. CDR3 size: 14 residues. Germline V CDR1 and CDR2: GTSNPN, SVGIG (reference sequence). Trimming shortened V by 3 bases and J by 6 bases, and 16 bases separated the two germline ends. The DNA for the CDR3 is TGTGCCTGGAGGGCGGACCGACCGTGGGATACGCAGTATTTT. This codes for CAWRADRPWDTQYF.

This clonotype occurred many times. The chain employs TRBV6-1 and TRBJ2-3; 10 positions match TRBD2. Losses at the gene ends were 9 bases for V and 4 bases for J; bases not matched to a gene: 10. The CDR3 is made up of 15 amino acids. Germline V gene lookup returns CDR1 MNHNS and CDR2 SASEGT. Here the CDR3 reads CASSRGSGRSDTQYF. The CDR3 nucleotides are TGTGCCAGTAGTCGTGGTAGCGGGAGGTCAGATACGCAGTATTTT.

The J gene is TRBJ2-1, the V gene TRBV20-1; 10 nucleotides align to TRBD2. Germline assignment: CDR1 DFQATT and CDR2 SNEGSKA (reference sequence). V shed 1 base and J 1 base; nucleotides not matched to a gene: 4. This CDR3 has 16 amino acids. In DNA, the CDR3 is TGCAGTGCTAGAGGTGAACTAGCGGGATCCTACAATGAGCAGTTCTTC. It yields the protein CSARGELAGSYNEQFF.

The chain uses TRBV12-3 or TRBV12-4 and TRBJ2-2; the match to TRBD2 covers 7 bases. This CDR3 spans 12 amino acids. V dropped 8 bases and J dropped 5; count of bases not matched to a gene: 2. CDR3 protein: CASGGETGELFF. CDR3 nucleotide sequence: TGTGCCAGCGGGGGGGAAACCGGGGAGCTGTTTTTT.

This clonotype was picked up many times. The chain combines TRBV12-3 or TRBV12-4 with TRBJ1-3; D unresolved. This CDR3 comprises 15 residues. The V and J ends lost 0 bases and 0 bases respectively, with 6 bases between them. This CDR3 is CASSLATGSGNTIYF. Here the CDR3 DNA reads TGTGCCAGCAGTTTAGCGACGGGCTCTGGAAACACCATATATTTT.

This clonotype was seen many times. DNA of the CDR3: TGTGCCACCAGGGGACCGGTTAGCTCCTACGAGCAGTACTTC. Its protein product is CATRGPVSSYEQYF. The chain links TRBV28 to TRBJ2-7; D possibly corresponds to TRBD1 (6 bases). CDR1 MDHEN and CDR2 SYDVKM come from the germline V gene. CDR3 length: 14 residues. V lost 10 bases and J 0 bases, leaving 16 bases between the germline ends.

As regards this clonotype: One base away lies a much larger clone, so this may be a sequencing read error. The chain joins TRBV7-2 to TRBJ2-7, with 7 bases aligning to TRBD2. CDR1 is SGHTA and CDR2 is FQGNSA in the germline V gene. V dropped 5 bases and J dropped 6; count of bases not matched to a gene: 10. The CDR3 covers 14 residues. In DNA, the CDR3 is TGTGCCAGCAGCCGAAGTTGGACTAGTGGCGAGCAGTACTTC. Translation gives CASSRSWTSGEQYF.

The chain has TRBV4-1 and TRBJ2-7; 7 bases are shared with TRBD2. The CDR3 covers 17 residues. The germline V gene encodes CDR1 MGHRA and CDR2 YSYEKL. V shed 1 base, J shed 5 bases, and the junction held 14 bases outside the gene matches. The CDR3 region is CASSQGGLSGTSDEQYF. The CDR3 DNA sequence: TGCGCCAGCAGCCAAGGGGGTCTAAGCGGGACTTCCGACGAGCAGTACTTC.

The rearrangement uses TRBV5-1 and TRBJ2-3; 12 positions match TRBD2. The germline V gene has CDR1 SGHRS and CDR2 YFSETQ. The J segment lost 2 bases and the V segment lost 7 bases, leaving 8 bases of the junction unmatched. CDR3 length: 16 residues. DNA for the CDR3: TGCGCCAGCGGACTGGGGACTAGCGGGTACACAGATACGCAGTATTTT. Its protein product is CASGLGTSGYTDTQYF. Looking up the rest from reference TRBV5-1 and TRBJ2-3 gives the full variable domain: KAGVTQTPRYLIKTRGQQVTLSCSPISGHRSVSWYQQTPGQGLQFLFEYFSETQRNKGNFPGRFSGRQFSNSRSEMNVSTLELGDSALYLCASGLGTSGYTDTQYFGPGTRLTVL.

This clonotype occurred many times. The V gene is TRBV11-2, the J gene TRBJ2-1; TRBD2 agrees at 12 bases. V was clipped by 4 bases and J by 1 base; unmatched bases: 8. Germline V gene data show CDR1 as SGHAT and CDR2 as FQNNGV. The CDR3 contains 18 residues. The DNA for the CDR3 is TGTGCCAGCAGCTGGACTAGCGGGACCTCTTATTCCTACAATGAGCAGTTCTTC. This translates into CASSWTSGTSYSYNEQFF.

This clonotype showed up just a few times. This sequence joins TRBV28 and TRBJ2-1; 8 bases line up with TRBD1. Germline V CDR1 and CDR2: MDHEN, SYDVKM. Trimming removed 5 bases from V and 8 bases from J; junction bases left unmatched: 14. This CDR3 comprises 16 residues. The CDR3 spells CASSPTPGQARDEQFF. For the CDR3, the DNA is TGTGCCAGCAGTCCCACACCGGGACAGGCTCGGGATGAGCAGTTCTTC.

This clonotype came up many times. The rearrangement joins TRBV14 to TRBJ1-1; D call uncertain. The CDR3 has 13 residues. Germline lookup yields CDR1 SGHDN and CDR2 FVKESK. Trimming took 8 bases from V and 7 from J, leaving 17 bases between them. The CDR3 DNA follows: TGTGCCAGCGGCATTCAGAAACTTGATGAAGCTTTCTTT. It codes for CASGIQKLDEAFF.

This clonotype was picked up many times. The V gene is TRBV2, the J gene TRBJ2-1, with 7 bases lining up with TRBD1. Trimming cost V 8 bases and J 4 bases; bases outside gene matches: 5. From germline, CDR1 is SNHLY and CDR2 FYNNEI. The CDR3 is made up of 13 amino acids. This CDR3 is CASYGTVYNEQFF. The CDR3 region has the DNA TGTGCCAGCTATGGGACAGTATACAATGAGCAGTTCTTC.

This clonotype was counted many times. The chain uses TRBV24-1 and TRBJ2-3; TRBD2 agrees at 7 bases. V shed 5 bases and J 0 bases; nucleotides not matched to a gene: 1. The CDR3 extends over 14 amino acids. CDR1 is KGHDR, CDR2 SFDVKD, per germline. The CDR3 sequence: CATSASGSTDTQYF. The CDR3 DNA is TGTGCCACCAGTGCTAGCGGTAGCACAGATACGCAGTATTTT.

This clonotype was seen many times. The rearrangement joins TRBV28 to TRBJ2-1, with D tentatively TRBD1 (5 bases). The V gene lost 3 bases and the J gene lost 6 bases, with 15 bases spanning the gap. In germline, CDR1 is MDHEN, CDR2 SYDVKM. This CDR3 contains 15 residues. The CDR3 DNA sequence: TGTGCCAGCAGTTTGACAGATTGGGTCACCAATGAGCAGTTCTTC. Translating it yields CASSLTDWVTNEQFF. The full variable domain, in which reference TRBV28 and TRBJ2-1 provide the parts outside the CDR3, is DVKVTQSSRYLVKRTGEKVFLECVQDMDHENMFWYRQDPGLGLRLIYFSYDVKMKEKGDIPEGYSVSREKKERFSLILESASTNQTSMYLCASSLTDWVTNEQFFGPGTRLTVL.

Within the sample, this clonotype is medium-sized. This chain joins TRBV29-1 and TRBJ2-5; TRBD1 matches at 8 bases. CDR1 is SQVTM and CDR2 is ANQGSEA in the germline V gene. Unmatched junction bases numbered 17, after V lost 4 bases and J lost 1 base. The length of the CDR3 is 18 residues. The CDR3 region has the DNA TGCAGCGTTGTCCTCGTGATAGGACAGGGCCTTTTCCAAGAGACCCAGTACTTC. Protein: CSVVLVIGQGLFQETQYF.

This clonotype showed up just a few times. The CDR3 here is CASSTGGSLTDTQYF. CDR3 sequence (DNA): TGTGCCAGCAGCACGGGGGGGTCTCTCACAGATACGCAGTATTTT. The chain combines TRBV11-2 with TRBJ2-3; 8 positions agree with TRBD2. Germline-derived CDR1 and CDR2 are SGHAT and FQNNGV. The ends lost 5 bases at V and 2 bases at J; junction bases unmatched: 6. CDR3 length equals 15 residues.

This clonotype was recorded a few times. The chain uses TRBV27 and TRBJ2-7; D tentatively reads TRBD1 or TRBD2 (7 bases each). CDR1 MNHEY and CDR2 SMNVEV come from the germline V gene (reference sequence). The CDR3 is 16 amino acids. V lost 5 bases and J lost 1, with 18 bases in between. The CDR3 coding sequence is TGTGCCAGCAGTCCTAACAGGGGACTAAGGTCCTACGAGCAGTACTTC. It yields the protein CASSPNRGLRSYEQYF.

The sample holds many counts of this clonotype. J is TRBJ1-1 and V is TRBV28, with D unresolved. CDR1 MDHEN and CDR2 SYDVKM come from the germline V gene. The CDR3 runs 11 residues. The V end was cut by 8 bases, the J end by 3 bases, with 7 bases between. CDR3 coding DNA: TGTGCCAGCGAGAGGTACACTGAAGCTTTCTTT. Its protein product is CASERYTEAFF.